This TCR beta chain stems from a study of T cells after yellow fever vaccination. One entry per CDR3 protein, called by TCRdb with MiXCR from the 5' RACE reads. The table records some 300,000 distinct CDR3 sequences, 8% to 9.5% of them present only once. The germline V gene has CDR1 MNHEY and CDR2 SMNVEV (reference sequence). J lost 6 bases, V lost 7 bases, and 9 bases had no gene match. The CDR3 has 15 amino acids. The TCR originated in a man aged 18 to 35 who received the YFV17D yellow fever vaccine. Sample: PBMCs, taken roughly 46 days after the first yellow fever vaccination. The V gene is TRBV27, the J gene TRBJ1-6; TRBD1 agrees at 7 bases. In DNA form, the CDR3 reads TGTGCCAGCAAGCACGACAGGGTCGGTAATTCACCCCTCCACTTT. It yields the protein CASKHDRVGNSPLHF.